Listed below are T cell receptor beta chains from one sample, sequenced in a study of cytomegalovirus exposure and HLA in healthy donors. TCRdb's copy holds only in-frame clones and misses some; the assay was immunoSEQ multiplex PCR. There are about 120,000 clones in the sample; over 80% occur only once, and 2% to 2.5% lies in the top ten. The sample taken for sequencing was PBMCs. These receptors were collected from a man aged 25 to 40 in good health and CMV-seronegative. Each CDR3 is given with its conserved first and last residue. D genes are given only for firm matches. The size of a clone is reported for some rows only, either as once, few or many, or as a class for expanded clones.

d_gene,abundance,len,v_gene,j_gene,CDR3nt,CDR3aa
TRBD1,once,14,TRBV29-1,TRBJ2-7,TGCAGCGCCCGAAGGGGGACAGGGAAGCTCGAGCAGTACTTC,CSARRGTGKLEQYF
TRBD1,NA,15,TRBV5-1,TRBJ1-2,TGCGCCAGCAGCCGGACGACAGGGGCTAACTATGGCTACACCTTC,CASSRTTGANYGYTF
TRBD1,NA,14,TRBV27,TRBJ2-7,TGTGCCAGCAGTCAGACAGGGGAACCCTACGAGCAGTACTTC,CASSQTGEPYEQYF
NA,NA,14,TRBV7-8,TRBJ2-7,TGTGCCAGCAGCTTAGACGAGGGCCTCAACGAGCAGTACTTC,CASSLDEGLNEQYF
TRBD1,NA,15,TRBV7-9,TRBJ1-6,TGTGCCAGCAGCTCGGGTAGGGGGCGAAATTCACCCCTCCACTTT,CASSSGRGRNSPLHF
TRBD2,NA,16,TRBV15,TRBJ2-5,TGTGCCACCAGCAGACCGATAGCGGGGGGCCAAGAGACCCAGTACTTC,CATSRPIAGGQETQYF
TRBD1,NA,16,TRBV27,TRBJ1-1,TGTGCCAGCAAAGAACAGGGGCCCTTTTTGAACACTGAAGCTTTCTTT,CASKEQGPFLNTEAFF
NA,NA,12,TRBV27,TRBJ1-6,TGTGCCAGCAGACGGGGAGGGTCACCCCTCCACTTT,CASRRGGSPLHF
NA,NA,18,TRBV27,TRBJ1-3,TGTGCCAGCAGATTATTACTAGCTAGGACGGTAGGTCCAAACACCATATATTTT,CASRLLLARTVGPNTIYF
TRBD1,NA,13,TRBV18,TRBJ2-1,TGTGCCAGCTCACCCAAGGGGGCGAATGAGCAGTTCTTC,CASSPKGANEQFF
NA,NA,15,TRBV5-8,TRBJ2-1,TGTGCCAGCAGCCCGGCCGGGACAACCTACAATGAGCAGTTCTTC,CASSPAGTTYNEQFF
NA,NA,15,TRBV6-5,TRBJ1-3,TGTGCCAGCAGTTACTCAGACACCTCTGGAAACACCATATATTTT,CASSYSDTSGNTIYF
TRBD2,NA,16,TRBV7-6,TRBJ2-2,TGTGCCAGCAGCCCGAGCGGGGGTGCGAACACCGGGGAGCTGTTTTTT,CASSPSGGANTGELFF
TRBD1,NA,15,TRBV19,TRBJ1-2,TGTGCCAGCTACCCCGGGACAGTGACTAACTATGGCTACACCTTC,CASYPGTVTNYGYTF
NA,few,11,TRBV18,TRBJ2-1,TGTGCCAGCTCACCGGTTCGGGATCAGTTCTTC,CASSPVRDQFF
NA,NA,15,TRBV9,TRBJ2-5,TGTGCCAGCAGCGTGACAGGCGGGGGACAAGAGACCCAGTACTTC,CASSVTGGGQETQYF
TRBD1,NA,15,TRBV19,TRBJ1-5,TGTGCCAGTAGTAACCGGGACAGGGGCAATCAGCCCCAGCATTTT,CASSNRDRGNQPQHF
TRBD1,NA,13,TRBV29-1,TRBJ2-3,TGCAGCGTTGGGGGACAGGGGCCAGATACGCAGTATTTT,CSVGGQGPDTQYF
NA,NA,15,TRBV5-4,TRBJ2-7,TGTGCCAGCAGCTTGGGACCTAACCCTTCGGGCGAGCAGTACTTC,CASSLGPNPSGEQYF
NA,NA,18,TRBV28,TRBJ1-2,TGTGCCAGCAGTTGGGGCACCAGGTCGGGTCTTTGGACGCATGGCTACACCTTC,CASSWGTRSGLWTHGYTF
TRBD1,once,15,TRBV9,TRBJ1-1,TGTGCCAGCAGCAACCGGGACAGTATGAACACTGAAGCTTTCTTT,CASSNRDSMNTEAFF
NA,few,15,TRBV5-8,TRBJ2-5,TGTGCCAGCAGCGTAGTACAGGGTATGGGAGAGACCCAGTACTTC,CASSVVQGMGETQYF
NA,once,14,TRBV28,TRBJ2-7,TGTGCCAGCAGTCTCGTGCGGGGAATCTACGAGCAGTACTTC,CASSLVRGIYEQYF